This T cell receptor beta chain was observed in a study of T-cell reconstitution after alpha-beta-depleted transplantation in children (TCRdb year 2016). Background for the entire study: Using TCR repertoire profiling, the study followed T-cell immune reconstitution in a quantitative way in children after TCRalphabeta/CD19-depleted allogeneic hematopoietic cell transplantation. Overall study outcomes, separate from this receptor: In some patients, the high TCRbeta diversity seen at day 60 was put down to recipient T cells and intrathymic progenitors that had survived conditioning. The frequencies of hyperexpanded clones fell over the following months, and after one year, T-cell counts and TCRbeta diversity were mostly attributed to newly produced T cells. The apparently early alphabetaT-cell count recovery about two months after transplant was reportedly dependent on only several hundred rapidly expanded clones derived from non-depleted graft cells.

Relative to germline, V is 5 bases shorter and J is 2 bases shorter, with 12 bases between their ends. The CDR3 starts with the cysteine, ends with the phenylalanine, and has 14 residues. The kept DNA is CDR3 alone, 42 bases in frame from the first base. As encoded in the germline V gene (reference sequence), CDR1 is MNHEY while CDR2 is SMNVEV. As for this clonotype: Its antigen is still unknown. Nothing much larger sits one base from this clone, and base qualities are not available.

The library was produced with PCR. Sequencing was performed on an Illumina HiSeq 2500. To normalize quantification of the TCRbeta repertoire, the TCR libraries were built with molecular barcoding that relied on unique molecular identifiers. Using fastp at Q25 and MiXCR, TCRdb reprocessed the public reads and kept productive beta chains. Duplicate CDR3 protein sequences are folded into a single record with the most common DNA and genes. The sample profile shows over 200,000 distinct CDR3 sequences; 11% of them were found once. Over 25% of the sample is in the top ten clones. The treatment or condition label for this specimen denotes: allogeneic hematopoietic cell transplantation with graft depleted of TCRalphabeta T cells and CD19 B cells. The transplant recipients were children given TCRalphabeta/CD19-depleted allogeneic hematopoietic cell grafts.

The sample here was PBMCs, taken before TCRalphabeta/CD19-depleted stem cell transplant. The receptor's source is a child under three years old with acute myeloid leukemia, due to receive a stem cell transplant. The chain is assembled from TRBV27 and TRBJ1-2; TRBD1 might be the D gene, on 6 matching bases. The CDR3 corresponds to CASSRAGANYGYTF. The DNA is as follows: TGTGCCAGCAGTCGCGCAGGGGCGAACTATGGCTACACCTTC.